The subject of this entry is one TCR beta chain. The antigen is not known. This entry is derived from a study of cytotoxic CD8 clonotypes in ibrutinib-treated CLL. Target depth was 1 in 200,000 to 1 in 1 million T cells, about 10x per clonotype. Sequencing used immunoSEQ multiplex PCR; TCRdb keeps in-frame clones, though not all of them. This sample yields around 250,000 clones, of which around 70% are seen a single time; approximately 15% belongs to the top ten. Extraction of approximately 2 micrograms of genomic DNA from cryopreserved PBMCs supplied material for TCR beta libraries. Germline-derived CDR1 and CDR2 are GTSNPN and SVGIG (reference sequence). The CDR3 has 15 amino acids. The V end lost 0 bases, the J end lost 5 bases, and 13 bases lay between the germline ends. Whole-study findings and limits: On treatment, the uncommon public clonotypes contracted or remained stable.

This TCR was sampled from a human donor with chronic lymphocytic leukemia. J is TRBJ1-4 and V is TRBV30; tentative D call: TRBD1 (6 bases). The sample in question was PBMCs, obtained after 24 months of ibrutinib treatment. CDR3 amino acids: CAWSVGQGQNEKLFF. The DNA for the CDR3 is TGTGCCTGGAGTGTAGGGCAGGGGCAAAATGAAAAACTGTTTTTT.